This T cell receptor (beta chain) appears in the sequencing data of a study of T cell responses to AZD1222 COVID-19 vaccine. TCRdb's table, derived via immunoSEQ multiplex PCR, lists solely in-frame clones and lacks some. The repertoire holds roughly 100,000 clones, with approximately 91% as singletons. Germline CDR1 is SGHVS and CDR2 is FQNEAQ. With 5 bases removed from V and 2 bases from J, the gap between germline ends came to 10 bases. This CDR3 is 14 amino acids long. Study-level findings and limits: Just five or six AZD1222 recipients tested seropositive at baseline.

In regard to this clone: The antigen remains undetermined.

The receptor comes from an adult in good health. This chain uses TRBV7-8 with TRBJ1-3; no reliable D call. The material was peripheral blood, obtained on day 0 of AZD1222 vaccination. CDR3 sequence reads: CASSRADAGNTIYF. DNA for the CDR3: TGTGCCAGCAGCCGCGCGGATGCTGGAAACACCATATATTTT.